Listed below are T cell receptor beta chains from one sample, sequenced in a study of blood T cell repertoires in COVID-19. Sequencing was performed with immunoSEQ multiplex PCR; in TCRdb, only in-frame clones are kept and a portion is missing. The table has roughly 280,000 clones, approximately 86% seen once. Sequenced material: peripheral blood. Every receptor here comes from a woman aged 45-65 years who had recovered from COVID-19. CDR3s include the opening cysteine and the closing phenylalanine or tryptophan. The D gene is left open where the match is weak. Size tells how often a clone was seen (once, few, many) or the class of an expanded clone, and some rows leave it out.

>TRBD1|TRBJ1-2|NA|TRBV6-6
TGTGCCAGCAGTTACTCGGGACAGGGGTTCTATGGCTACACCTTC
CASSYSGQGFYGYTF
>NA|TRBJ1-1|NA|TRBV2
TGTGCCAGCTACGGGGGACCCATGAACACTGAAGCTTTCTTT
CASYGGPMNTEAFF
>NA|TRBJ2-4|NA|TRBV30
TGTGCCTGGAGTGTGGCCTCGAGCGTAATGTATAACATTCAGTACTTC
CAWSVASSVMYNIQYF
>NA|TRBJ2-2|few|TRBV11-3
TGTGCCAGCAGCGAGGGGGAAGGTCCCGGGGAGCTGTTTTTT
CASSEGEGPGELFF
>TRBD2|TRBJ2-1|once|TRBV5-1
TGCGCCAGCAGCTTCACCCTAGCGGGAGGCTCCTACAATGAGCAGTTCTTC
CASSFTLAGGSYNEQFF
>TRBD2|TRBJ2-5|once|TRBV6-5
TGTGCCAGCAGTCGGAGCGGGGTAGAAGAGACCCAGTACTTC
CASSRSGVEETQYF
>NA|TRBJ2-6|few|TRBV19
TGTGCCAGTAGAGGGGCCAGGAGGGCTGGGGCCAACGTCCTGACTTTC
CASRGARRAGANVLTF
>TRBD1|TRBJ1-1|NA|TRBV7-9
TGTGCCAGCAGCCCCGGGACAGGGGGTATGAACACTGAAGCTTTCTTT
CASSPGTGGMNTEAFF
>TRBD2|TRBJ2-1|NA|TRBV6-2/TRBV6-3
TGTGCCAGCAGTTACGGGGGAGGGTACTACAATGAGCAGTTCTTC
CASSYGGGYYNEQFF
>TRBD1|TRBJ1-2|NA|TRBV6-5
TGTGCCAGCAGCTCTCCAGGGGGCCCCAACTATGGCTACACCTTC
CASSSPGGPNYGYTF
>NA|TRBJ1-1|NA|TRBV5-6
TGTGCCAGCAGCTTGAACAGGCTCGAAGCTTTCTTT
CASSLNRLEAFF
>TRBD1|TRBJ1-1|NA|TRBV19
TGTGCCAGTAGAACTAGGACAGGGGGCAACACTGAAGCTTTCTTT
CASRTRTGGNTEAFF
>NA|TRBJ1-1|NA|TRBV11-2
TGTGCCAGCAGCTTAAGATCGGGGATGGCTGAAGCTTTCTTT
CASSLRSGMAEAFF
>NA|TRBJ1-1|NA|TRBV7-6
TGTGCCAGCAGCTTAGGTCGCGAGAACACTGAAGCTTTCTTT
CASSLGRENTEAFF
>TRBD1|TRBJ2-7|NA|TRBV30
TGTGCCAGTACCCGGGACAGGGATTCCTACGAGCAGTACTTC
CASTRDRDSYEQYF
>NA|TRBJ1-3|NA|TRBV18
TGTGCCAGCTCACAAGGACAAATCTCTGGAAACACCATATATTTT
CASSQGQISGNTIYF
>TRBD1|TRBJ1-2|NA|TRBV7-2
TGTGCCAGCAGCTTAATCACAGGGGGCTACTATGGCTACACCTTC
CASSLITGGYYGYTF
>NA|TRBJ1-5|NA|TRBV19
TGTGCCAGTAGTATCTCGGGAAATAGCAATCAGCCCCAGCATTTT
CASSISGNSNQPQHF
>NA|TRBJ1-6|NA|TRBV7-2
TGTGCCAGCAGCACGGGACTGAGTGTGTCACCCCTCCACTTT
CASSTGLSVSPLHF
>NA|TRBJ1-5|few|TRBV21-1
TGTGCCAGCAGCAACTTAACAGGGGGTGGGCAGCCCCAGCATTTT
CASSNLTGGGQPQHF
>TRBD1|TRBJ1-5|NA|TRBV5-5
TGTGCCAGCAGCTCCATTTCAGGGGGTGGGGGCAATCAGCCCCAGCATTTT
CASSSISGGGGNQPQHF
>NA|TRBJ1-2|NA|TRBV30
TGTGCCTGGAGTCCCCTCGCTGCCGGGGACTATGGCTACACCTTC
CAWSPLAAGDYGYTF
>NA|TRBJ2-1|NA|TRBV30
TGTGCTGTTAGGCCCAGGGGGGCTACAAATGAGCAGTTCTTC
CAVRPRGATNEQFF
>NA|TRBJ1-4|few|TRBV7-9
TGTGCCAGCGCACGGGGTCCTTTGGGGGAAAAACTGTTTTTT
CASARGPLGEKLFF
>NA|TRBJ2-1|NA|TRBV5-1
TGCGCCAGCAGCTTGGTGGGGAGAACCTACAATGAGCAGTTCTTC
CASSLVGRTYNEQFF
>NA|TRBJ1-2|NA|TRBV9
TGTGCCAGCACCAGGGGAGAGGTTGGCTACACCTTC
CASTRGEVGYTF
>NA|TRBJ1-1|NA|TRBV30
TGTGCCTGGAGTTTAGGGGTTGAAGCTTTCTTT
CAWSLGVEAFF
>TRBD1|TRBJ1-6|NA|TRBV7-2
TGTGCACTCCGTGTTGGACAGGGAAATTCACCCCTCCACTTT
CALRVGQGNSPLHF
>TRBD1|TRBJ2-2|NA|TRBV6-4
TGTGCCAGCGGATGGACAGGCGCGAACACCGGGGAGCTGTTTTTT
CASGWTGANTGELFF
>TRBD1|TRBJ2-7|once|TRBV29-1
TGCAGCGTGGGGAGATCCGGGACAGGGGTCGAGCAGTACTTC
CSVGRSGTGVEQYF
>NA|TRBJ2-1|NA|TRBV12-5
TGTGCTAGTGGTTTGGTACTCCGACTGTCCTACAATGAGCAGTTCTTC
CASGLVLRLSYNEQFF
>NA|TRBJ1-2|once|TRBV14
TGTGCCAGCAGCCCAATACCCAGTGGCTACACCTTC
CASSPIPSGYTF
>NA|TRBJ2-2|NA|TRBV6-1
TGTGCCAGCAGTGCTTTCGTGGTGACAGGTAACACCGGGGAGCTGTTTTTT
CASSAFVVTGNTGELFF
>NA|TRBJ2-1|NA|TRBV5-1
TGCGCCAGCAGCCGGGGGACTCCCCTGAGCTCCTACAATGAGCAGTTCTTC
CASSRGTPLSSYNEQFF
>NA|TRBJ2-7|NA|TRBV6-2/TRBV6-3
TGTGCCAGCAGTTACTCGACCGTGTTATCGGGGGGCCCTCGGATCGAGCAGTACTTC
CASSYSTVLSGGPRIEQYF
>NA|TRBJ1-1|NA|TRBV9
TGTGCCAGCAGCCCGCAGAGGCGCAACACTGAAGCTTTCTTT
CASSPQRRNTEAFF
>NA|TRBJ2-7|NA|TRBV4-2
TGTGCCAGCAGCCCCAGTGCCGCGGAAGCCTACGAGCAGTACTTC
CASSPSAAEAYEQYF
>NA|TRBJ2-7|NA|TRBV7-2
TGTGCCAGCAATTATCAGGGGCCCTCCTACGAGCAGTACTTC
CASNYQGPSYEQYF
>TRBD1|TRBJ1-2|NA|TRBV5-5
TGTGCCAGCAGCTTGTCAGGGGGCAATGGCTACACCTTC
CASSLSGGNGYTF
>NA|TRBJ1-1|NA|TRBV11-3
TGTGCCAGCAGCCTCAGGGGTCGGAACACTGAAGCTTTCTTT
CASSLRGRNTEAFF
>NA|TRBJ1-2|once|TRBV6-2/TRBV6-3
TGTGCCAGCAGCCCCACGATTGGCCCTAACTATGGCTACACCTTC
CASSPTIGPNYGYTF
>TRBD1|TRBJ1-1|NA|TRBV5-5
TGTGCCAGCAGCTCAGGGACAGGGTTTATTGAAGCTTTCTTT
CASSSGTGFIEAFF
>NA|TRBJ2-7|few|TRBV5-1
TGCGCCAGCAGCCCGGGACTCAGGCTCACCGTCTACGAGCAGTACTTC
CASSPGLRLTVYEQYF
>TRBD2|TRBJ2-5|NA|TRBV5-1
TGCGCCAGCAGCTCACCACTAGCGGGAGGACTGACGGGGACCCAGTACTTC
CASSSPLAGGLTGTQYF
>NA|TRBJ1-2|NA|TRBV13
TGTGCCAGCAGCCGCATACGCGGGGGGAACTATGGCTACACCTTC
CASSRIRGGNYGYTF
>NA|TRBJ1-1|NA|TRBV15
TGTGCCACCAGCAGAGGCCGGGTGAACACTGAAGCTTTCTTT
CATSRGRVNTEAFF
>NA|TRBJ1-2|NA|TRBV19
TGTGCCAGTAGTATTCGACAGGCGTGGTACTATGGCTACACCTTC
CASSIRQAWYYGYTF
>TRBD1|TRBJ2-5|NA|TRBV6-1
TGTGCCAGCAGTGAAGCCCAGAGCGGGACAGGGATGGAGACCCAGTACTTC
CASSEAQSGTGMETQYF
>NA|TRBJ2-1|once|TRBV6-5
TGTGCCAGCATTCGGGACTCCGCCTACAATGAGCAGTTCTTC
CASIRDSAYNEQFF
>NA|TRBJ2-3|NA|TRBV7-3
TGTGCCAGCAGCTTCCCGAGAATGCGGCCCACAGATACGCAGTATTTT
CASSFPRMRPTDTQYF
>TRBD2|TRBJ2-1|NA|TRBV3-1/TRBV3-2
TGTGCCAGCAGCTCCATAGCGGGACCGAACAATGAGCAGTTCTTC
CASSSIAGPNNEQFF
>TRBD2|TRBJ2-1|few|TRBV4-3
TGCGCCAGCAGCCTGACTAGCCCTTCCTACAATGAGCAGTTCTTC
CASSLTSPSYNEQFF
>TRBD2|TRBJ2-2|once|TRBV6-5
TGTGCCAGCAAAGGCGGGAGTCTGACCGGGGAGCTGTTTTTT
CASKGGSLTGELFF
>NA|TRBJ2-3|NA|TRBV19
TGTGCCAGTAGTATAAGGACTGCAGATACGCAGTATTTT
CASSIRTADTQYF
>TRBD1|TRBJ1-5|NA|TRBV29-1
TGCAGCGTGAAAACAGGGGGGGACAATCAGCCCCAGCATTTT
CSVKTGGDNQPQHF
>NA|TRBJ1-1|NA|TRBV4-1
TGCGCCAGCAGCCATAATACAGGTACGGCTGAAGCTTTCTTT
CASSHNTGTAEAFF
>TRBD2|TRBJ2-1|NA|TRBV27
TGTGCCAGCAGTCCCCGCCTCCTAGCGGGAGTGCTCAATGAGCAGTTCTTC
CASSPRLLAGVLNEQFF
>NA|TRBJ1-2|NA|TRBV7-2
TGTGCCAGCAGCTTATCGGGAGCAGGGACTAACTATGGCTACACCTTC
CASSLSGAGTNYGYTF
>NA|TRBJ1-2|NA|TRBV5-1
TGCGCCAGCAGCTTGCGGGGAGGTGGCTACACCTTC
CASSLRGGGYTF